Each of the 19 T cell receptor beta chains below was sequenced from the same sample in a study of cytomegalovirus exposure and HLA in healthy donors. This PCR relied on a set of 60 Vbeta primers and 13 Jbeta primers. Assay used: immunoSEQ multiplex PCR; TCRdb lists only in-frame clones, some missing. The data hold 150,000 or so clones, with approximately 82% observed a single time. Sequenced: PBMCs. These receptors were collected from a man aged 18 to 29 in good health and CMV-seropositive.

The chain couples TRBV28 to TRBJ1-2; D is perhaps TRBD1 (6 bases). V lost 2 bases and J lost 0, with 10 bases in between. The CDR3 is 15 residues long. Per the germline V gene, CDR1 is MDHEN and CDR2 is SYDVKM. Here the CDR3 DNA reads TGTGCCAGCAGTTTACTTGGGACACCTAACTATGGCTACACCTTC. As protein: CASSLLGTPNYGYTF.

V usage is TRBV29-1 and J usage is TRBJ2-1; TRBD2 aligns across 13 bases. The germline gives CDR1 SQVTM, CDR2 ANQGSEA. The CDR3 totals 14 residues. Trimming removed 6 bases from V and 8 bases from J; junction bases left unmatched: 7. CDR3 in amino acids: CSVTTSGRFDEQFF. In DNA, the CDR3 is TGCAGCGTCACGACTAGCGGGAGGTTCGATGAGCAGTTCTTC.

This chain joins TRBV5-1 and TRBJ2-2; possibly TRBD1 for D (6 bases). CDR1 SGHRS and CDR2 YFSETQ come from the germline V gene. With 5 bases removed from V and 6 bases from J, the gap between germline ends came to 23 bases. This CDR3 has 17 amino acids. The CDR3 sequence is CASSHGYGPGAAGELFF. The CDR3 nucleotides are TGCGCCAGCAGTCATGGTTACGGACCAGGGGCCGCCGGGGAGCTGTTTTTT.

V and J are TRBV29-1 and TRBJ1-1; 11 bases are a match to TRBD1. The length of the CDR3 is 16 residues. CDR1 is SQVTM, CDR2 ANQGSEA, per germline. Losses at the gene ends were 1 base for V and 0 bases for J; bases not matched to a gene: 4. CDR3 sequence reads: CSVEGGTGGMNTEAFF. The CDR3 DNA is TGCAGCGTTGAAGGGGGGACAGGGGGTATGAACACTGAAGCTTTCTTT.

The rearrangement uses TRBV18 and TRBJ2-3, with 7 bases fitting TRBD1. Germline assignment: CDR1 KGHSH and CDR2 LQKENI. V shed 3 bases and J 6 bases; nucleotides not matched to a gene: 6. The CDR3 totals 14 residues. The DNA of the CDR3 is TGTGCCAGCTCACCCCGGGACAGCTATGATACGCAGTATTTT. Protein sequence: CASSPRDSYDTQYF.

The chain employs TRBV4-2 and TRBJ1-5; unclear D gene. CDR3 length: 16 residues. Germline CDR1 and CDR2: LGHNA and YNFKEQ. V dropped 0 bases and J dropped 1 base, with 10 bases sitting between them. The CDR3 bases are TGTGCCAGCAGCCAAGATCTTTCCGAGAGCAATCAGCCCCAGCATTTT. It specifies CASSQDLSESNQPQHF.

The chain couples TRBV19 to TRBJ1-5; TRBD1 aligns across 8 bases. CDR3 length: 14 residues. CDR1 LNHDA and CDR2 SQIVND come from the germline V gene (reference sequence). V lost 6 bases and J lost 7; bases outside the gene matches: 8. CDR3: CASRATGGRQPQHF. CDR3 DNA: TGTGCCAGTAGAGCCACAGGGGGTAGGCAGCCCCAGCATTTT.

The V and J genes are TRBV10-2 and TRBJ2-1; 9 nucleotides match TRBD2. Losses at the gene ends were 6 bases for V and 6 bases for J; bases not matched to a gene: 9. Germline CDR1 and CDR2: WSHSY and SAAADI. The CDR3 contains 15 residues. The CDR3 loop reads CASSPPAGGANEQFF. In DNA form, the CDR3 reads TGCGCCAGCAGCCCCCCTGCGGGAGGGGCCAATGAGCAGTTCTTC.

This clone was counted once. This chain uses TRBV10-3 with TRBJ2-1, with 10 nucleotides matching TRBD2. Germline-derived CDR1 and CDR2 are ENHRY and SYGVKD. This CDR3 region has 15 residues. Trimming took 6 bases from V and 4 from J; bases not matched to a gene: 6. The CDR3 reads CAIRPGTSEYNEQFF. The CDR3, as DNA: TGTGCCATCAGACCCGGGACTAGCGAATACAATGAGCAGTTCTTC.

V is TRBV19 and J is TRBJ2-3, with 9 bases that match TRBD2. V gave up 7 bases and J gave up 7 bases; unmatched junction bases: 6. CDR1 and CDR2 (germline): LNHDA, SQIVND (reference sequence). The CDR3 loop spans 13 amino acids. This CDR3 is CASKTSGTNTQYF. The CDR3 bases are TGTGCCAGTAAGACTAGCGGAACAAATACGCAGTATTTT.

This rearrangement joins TRBV4-1 to TRBJ2-7, with D maybe TRBD2 (5 bases). The CDR3 runs 15 residues. Germline V gene data show CDR1 as MGHRA and CDR2 as YSYEKL. Trimming stripped 4 bases from V and 4 bases from J, with 17 bases between. CDR3: CASSPPGSSIYEQYF. CDR3 nucleotide sequence: TGCGCCAGCAGCCCCCCGGGGTCCTCGATATACGAGCAGTACTTC.

V usage is TRBV18 and J usage is TRBJ1-1; the D gene is possibly TRBD1 (5 bases). Looked up from germline, CDR1 is KGHSH and CDR2 is LQKENI. The V end lost 3 bases, the J end lost 1 base, and 15 bases lay between the germline ends. The CDR3 totals 16 residues. The CDR3: CASSPRPGLQNTEAFF. Written as DNA, the CDR3 is TGTGCCAGCTCACCCCGCCCGGGACTCCAGAACACTGAAGCTTTCTTT.

This chain links TRBV18 with TRBJ2-7; 7 bases are shared with TRBD1. Trimming removed 3 bases from V and 3 bases from J; junction bases left unmatched: 5. This CDR3 has 14 amino acids. CDR1 KGHSH and CDR2 LQKENI come from the germline V gene. The CDR3 loop reads CASSPSQGVYEQYF. The CDR3 region has the DNA TGTGCCAGCTCACCTTCGCAGGGGGTCTACGAGCAGTACTTC.

This chain uses TRBV19 with TRBJ1-2; tentative D call: TRBD1 (5 bases). The CDR3 contains 13 residues. The germline CDR1 and CDR2 sequences are LNHDA and SQIVND (reference sequence). V dropped 6 bases and J dropped 7 bases, with 15 bases sitting between them. CDR3: CASSPEGLRGYTF. The CDR3 DNA reads as TGTGCCAGTAGCCCGGAGGGGTTGCGTGGCTACACCTTC.

This chain uses TRBV9 with TRBJ1-1, with a tentative D call TRBD1 (5 bases). This CDR3 comprises 17 residues. Germline V CDR1 and CDR2: SGDLS, YYNGEE. Trimming pared 5 bases from V and 6 bases from J, leaving 26 bases between. The CDR3 sequence: CASRTLATGGDMAEAFF. Here the CDR3 DNA reads TGTGCCAGCAGAACCCTCGCGACCGGAGGGGATATGGCTGAAGCTTTCTTT. Full variable domain (remainder filled in from reference TRBV9 and TRBJ1-1): DSGVTQTPKHLITATGQRVTLRCSPRSGDLSVYWYQQSLDQGLQFLIQYYNGEERAKGNILERFSAQQFPDLHSELNLSSLELGDSALYFCASRTLATGGDMAEAFFGQGTRLTVV.

Concerning this clone: Other DNA sequences in this specimen translate into the identical CDR3. This chain joins TRBV7-9 and TRBJ2-1; tentative D call: TRBD1 (5 bases). Germline CDR1 is SEHNR and CDR2 is FQNEAQ (reference sequence). V was shortened by 2 bases and J by 6 bases, with 8 bases between the two germline ends. CDR3 length: 13 residues. The CDR3 DNA is TGTGCCAGCAGCTTAAGCAGGGTCAATGAGCAGTTCTTC. Residues: CASSLSRVNEQFF.

V usage is TRBV28 and J usage is TRBJ2-7; 8 bases are shared with TRBD1. CDR1 and CDR2 (germline): MDHEN, SYDVKM. The length of the CDR3 is 17 residues. Trimming cost V 7 bases and J 3 bases; bases outside gene matches: 17. DNA of the CDR3: TGTGCCAGCACCCAGCGGAGGACAGGGAGTTCCTTCTACGAGCAGTACTTC. Amino acid sequence: CASTQRRTGSSFYEQYF.

J is TRBJ1-5 and V is TRBV28; the match to TRBD1 covers 7 bases. CDR1 and CDR2 (germline): MDHEN, SYDVKM. After removal of 6 bases from V and 0 bases from J, the junction contained 8 bases not matched to a gene. The CDR3 has 16 amino acids. The DNA for the CDR3 is TGTGCCAGCAGGACGGACAGGTGGTATAGCAATCAGCCCCAGCATTTT. This codes for CASRTDRWYSNQPQHF.

The chain joins TRBV30 to TRBJ2-7, with D possibly matching TRBD1 (7 bases). Germline CDR1 is GTSNPN and CDR2 is SVGIG (reference sequence). V was cut by 1 base and J by 2 bases, with 9 bases left in between. The CDR3 sequence is 13 residues long. The CDR3 DNA reads TGTGCCTGGAGTGGGAGGGGGCCCTACGAGCAGTACTTC. Translated, it gives CAWSGRGPYEQYF. Combining the CDR3 with reference TRBV30 and TRBJ2-7 gives the whole variable domain SQTIHQWPATLVQPVGSPLSLECTVEGTSNPNLYWYRQAAGRGLQLLFYSVGIGQISSEVPQNLSASRPQDRQFILSSKKLLLSDSGFYLCAWSGRGPYEQYFGPGTRLTVT.